Given below is one T cell receptor beta chain in context. What this receptor recognizes is not known. Per-base qualities were not stored, and no clone one base away is much larger. The cohort consisted of 666 healthy bone marrow donors. At the time of sampling, all cohort members were nominally healthy, though unrecorded immune exposures were likely present. The donor was CMV seronegative and belonged to the group of around 350 seronegative cohort members. Each donor provided a peripheral blood sample, and peripheral blood mononuclear cells were used for TCR beta sequencing. Genomic DNA was extracted from the blood cell samples with the Qiagen DNeasy Blood Extraction Kit. The CDR3 numbers 16 residues from cysteine through phenylalanine. Only the CDR3 DNA stays, 48 bases, in frame from base 1. Trimming accounts for 1 base at V and 3 bases at J, while the number of junction bases matched to no gene is 3. The germline V gene specifies MGHRA as CDR1 and YSYEKL as CDR2.

The record originates from a study of cytomegalovirus exposure and HLA in healthy donors (dated by TCRdb to the late 2010s). Concerning the study at large: In an earlier analysis of some 550 of the donors, around 300 Gb of sequence data and 100 million or so unique TCR beta sequences from 150 million to 200 million T cells were reported. An early release that covered fewer than 800 HLA-typed donors contained approximately 320 gigabases of sequencing data and 70 million to 100 million unique TCR sequences. Among the approximately 400 genotyped donors, approximately 81% belonged to the genetic ancestry cluster associated with self-reported Caucasian donors. The study aimed to test whether cataloging public T cell receptors could reveal signatures of past pathogen exposure. The T cell repertoires of about 700 subjects were profiled by immunosequencing and related to cytomegalovirus serostatus. Along with the roughly 700-subject first cohort, a separate validation cohort of around 110 different subjects was used. To predict cytomegalovirus infection status, the study brought together high-throughput TCR immunosequencing, statistical association of individual TCRs with disease status, and machine learning. A later analysis re-examined previously published TCR beta repertoires from hundreds of donors and added high-resolution HLA genotyping to investigate patterns of TCR occurrence. Rather than using new phenotypic data, the later analysis identified candidate immune exposures from TCR beta sequences and from how often those sequences occurred across donors. To decide whether each TCR beta V gene segment behaved as functional or pseudogenic, an earlier analysis of some 600 of the donors relied on high-throughput TCR beta sequencing. Donor age, sex, ethnicity and CMV serostatus were collected together with the repertoire data. A later genetic analysis took genome-wide SNP genotypes for about three fifths of the 666 donors and used that subset as a discovery cohort. Every repertoire in the discovery cohort had been generated on one and the same sequencing platform. HLA typing included class I and class II loci at four-digit resolution. Typing coverage varied by locus: roughly 629-640 donors for A, B, C, DRB1 and DQB1; more than 500 for DQA1; more than 600 for DPA1; fewer than 480 for DPB1. About five DR-DQ haplotypes were treated as single units for association and clustering because of strong linkage in the cohort. Among almost 400 genotyped donors of the cohort, an average of about 240,000 unique TCR beta nucleotide sequences were sequenced per donor, roughly 20% of them non-productive. The study at large found these results: According to a later genetic analysis, donors in an Asian-associated ancestry cluster had fewer N-insertions in productive TCRs than the approximately 670-donor mean. In a later analysis, more than 15,000 TCR beta sequences were associated with specific HLA alleles at a false discovery rate of 0.05. The only immune exposure information available for the cohort was CMV serostatus. Most TCR sequences were observed very rarely across donors, whereas some public TCRs were present in many individuals. Because counts were too low, approximately 15 rarely observed V segments, including chromosome 9 orphons, were excluded from the earlier analysis of around 590 of the donors. A cluster of highly shared sequence variants was judged likely to represent a technical artifact of the sequencing pipeline. It was suggested by the authors that the approach could potentially be generalized to other disease states and immunological phenotypes. A further reported finding was that TCR beta sequences accurately predicted the HLA-A and HLA-B alleles for most subjects in the first cohort. This cohort had only TCR beta chains sequenced, and the lack of alpha or paired-chain data limited which features could be detected. Assigning TCR associations to individual alleles was difficult when HLA alleles, especially DR and DQ, strongly co-occurred. A later analysis found that HLA-associated TCR beta chains were more clonally expanded and had lower generation probabilities than equally common non-associated chains. Correlated functional status among segregating V segments might reflect linkage disequilibrium, but an unknown experimental factor could not be ruled out. A later analysis found that most CMV-associated TCR beta chains appeared HLA-restricted, with HLA associations seemingly driven largely by CMV exposure. V-gene and J-gene trimming of TCR beta chains was associated with a missense DCLRE1C variant in a later genetic analysis, and the association was replicated in an independent cohort. The study gave a list of about 170 TCR beta chains associated with cytomegalovirus. Sequencing depth was assumed to be roughly uniform across donors in the presence/absence analyses, though that assumption may not hold. In a later analysis, the rate of TCR association differed among HLA loci, with DRB1 alleles having the most associated TCRs and HLA-C alleles having the fewest. According to a later analysis, parvovirus B19, influenza, CMV and Epstein-Barr virus appeared linked to several top co-occurrence clusters. Because HLA typing was unavailable for some donors at each locus, only the typed subset was used in association tests. The 87-base-pair reads could not distinguish some IMGT-functional V segments, including TRBV6-2 and TRBV6-3, so those segments were excluded. An earlier analysis of roughly 570 of the donors showed that most TCR beta V segments appeared in productive rearrangements either about 87% or about 30% of the time, which broadly matched IMGT annotations. The classifier was reported to diagnose cytomegalovirus status with high specificity and sensitivity in both the original cohort and the validation cohort. A few of the identified cytomegalovirus-associated TCR beta chains were confirmed in vitro to be specific for cytomegalovirus antigens.

The receptor library was made with the immunoSEQ multiplex PCR assay. For the multiplex PCR, a mixture combining 60 forward primers for TCR Vbeta segments and 13 reverse primers for TCR Jbeta segments was used. Amplification of the CDR3 region of rearranged TCR beta genes was performed with a multiplex PCR assay on genomic DNA. The Illumina HiSeq System was used to sequence the amplified TCR beta libraries as 87-base-pair reads. From the authors' description of their analysis: Across the 670 or so repertoires, a later analysis counted about 81 million unique TCR beta chains, some 11 million of which were shared by at least two donors. A nearest-neighbor algorithm error-corrected the raw reads and collapsed the reads into unique sequences, merging closely related sequences to remove PCR and sequencing errors. V, D and J gene segments were assigned by aligning CDR3 sequences to IMGT reference sequences. For a sequence to be retained, a match of at least six nucleotides to both a V gene segment and a J gene segment was required. Rearrangements were classified as productive when the CDR3 lacked stop codons and remained in frame with V and J, and all other rearrangements were classified as non-productive. Following IMGT convention, CDR3 was defined as the stretch from the second conserved V-encoded cysteine up to the conserved J-encoded phenylalanine. The earlier analysis of a few hundred of the donors excluded sequences that lacked an unambiguous match to a single V gene segment. In an earlier analysis of 450 to 700 of the donors, V segments were called functional above 56.7% productive rearrangements and were called segregating when the between-donor standard deviation exceeded 5%. A statistical classification framework was developed to diagnose cytomegalovirus status using the catalog of TCR beta chain sequences. In a later analysis, TCR nucleotide sequences were compared against IMGT/GENE-DB human TR gene sequences so that V and J genes could be assigned. In a later analysis, CDR3 sequences and most-parsimonious VDJ recombination scenarios were assigned using the TCRdist pipeline. In a later analysis, each TCR beta chain was defined by its CDR3 amino acid sequence together with its V-gene family, and reads lacking a unique V-gene family were excluded. As a way to deal with suspected cross-contamination and a sequencing artifact, a later analysis dropped 592 nucleotide sequences that were highly shared and had low generation probability. A later analysis calculated a clonal expansion index for each public chain from normalized within-repertoire ranks of inferred template counts. Generation probabilities in a later analysis came from a VDJ recombination model fitted to out-of-frame rearrangements, and those results were checked against IGoR. Hypergeometric tests were used in a later analysis to score TCR-TCR, TCR-HLA and TCR-CMV co-occurrence, with a repertoire-size bias correction applied to the TCR pairs. To estimate false discovery rates, a later analysis permuted the HLA or CMV assignments 20 times. In a later analysis, co-occurring TCRs were grouped using DBSCAN, with TCRdist sequence similarity added in when clustering inside HLA-allele-positive subsets. Repertoires with fewer than 30,000 or more than 120,000 public chains, plus five repertoires with anomalous nucleotide sharing, were excluded from co-occurrence clustering. TCRdb took over this immuneACCESS table, retaining in-frame rearrangements with V and J assigned. Such tables are incomplete; in checked studies, under half of the missing clones stem from an unresolved V gene, and the remainder is unexplained. Clonal size and the V and J genes are those of that table, whereas D and trimming came from the DNA. Counted in this sample were around 170,000 clones; around 79% of them appeared once. 0.69% of the sample is taken by the ten largest.

The TCR comes from a woman aged 40-49 years in good health and CMV-seronegative. This chain is built from TRBV4-1 and TRBJ1-6; the central 7 bases match TRBD1. Sequencing was done on a sample of PBMCs. The CDR3 region reads CASSQGQGNYNSPLHF. DNA sequence: TGCGCCAGCAGCCAAGGACAGGGTAACTATAATTCACCCCTCCACTTT.